These T cell receptor beta chains were read from a single sample in a study of blood T cell repertoires in COVID-19. The table came from immunoSEQ multiplex PCR; TCRdb's copy has only in-frame clones and leaves some out. Among approximately 240,000 clones listed, 75% to 95% were seen once. The sequencing input was PBMCs or T cells enriched from blood (not recorded which). The receptor set was obtained from a young woman who had recovered from COVID-19. Both conserved end residues are part of each CDR3. Fields, in order: clone size, D gene, J gene, V gene, CDR3 DNA, CDR3 protein. The D gene is left open where the match is weak. Clone size is not always given. Where it is, it says once, few, many or a class for expanded clones.

abundance: -; d_gene: -; j_gene: TRBJ1-4; v_gene: TRBV6-1; CDR3nt: TGTGCCAGCAGTGAATATGGTCCCGCCCAGGGACTTAATGAAAAACTGTTTTTT; CDR3aa: CASSEYGPAQGLNEKLFF
abundance: -; d_gene: TRBD1; j_gene: TRBJ2-2; v_gene: TRBV6-4; CDR3nt: TGTGCCAGCAGACCCGGACAGGGAAGGACCGGGGAGCTGTTTTTT; CDR3aa: CASRPGQGRTGELFF
abundance: -; d_gene: -; j_gene: TRBJ1-1; v_gene: TRBV19; CDR3nt: TGTGCCAGTAGAAGATTGGGAGGGGACACTGAAGCTTTCTTT; CDR3aa: CASRRLGGDTEAFF
abundance: -; d_gene: -; j_gene: TRBJ2-5; v_gene: TRBV7-9; CDR3nt: TGTGCCAGCAGCTTAGTGGCAGAGACCCAGTACTTC; CDR3aa: CASSLVAETQYF
abundance: -; d_gene: -; j_gene: TRBJ2-6; v_gene: TRBV7-8; CDR3nt: TGTGCCAGCAGCGACAGACCGTCGGCGGGGGCCAACGTCCTGACTTTC; CDR3aa: CASSDRPSAGANVLTF
abundance: -; d_gene: -; j_gene: TRBJ2-3; v_gene: TRBV20-1; CDR3nt: TGCAGTGCTAGTCACGGGATCAACACAGATACGCAGTATTTT; CDR3aa: CSASHGINTDTQYF
abundance: -; d_gene: -; j_gene: TRBJ1-2; v_gene: TRBV20-1; CDR3nt: TGCAGTGCTAGGGAGAACTATGGCTACACCTTC; CDR3aa: CSARENYGYTF
abundance: -; d_gene: -; j_gene: TRBJ2-1; v_gene: TRBV5-1; CDR3nt: TGCGCCAGCTCTTTAGGAACGGGAGTGAGGCATGAGCAGTTCTTC; CDR3aa: CASSLGTGVRHEQFF
abundance: -; d_gene: -; j_gene: TRBJ1-3; v_gene: TRBV14; CDR3nt: TGTGCCAGCAGCCAAGATCGCGTGCGGGGAAACACCATATATTTT; CDR3aa: CASSQDRVRGNTIYF
abundance: few; d_gene: -; j_gene: TRBJ1-2; v_gene: TRBV19; CDR3nt: TGTGCCAGTAGTATTGCAGGGAAGGGTCCGGGCTACACCTTC; CDR3aa: CASSIAGKGPGYTF
abundance: few; d_gene: TRBD1; j_gene: TRBJ1-1; v_gene: TRBV5-1; CDR3nt: TGCGCCAGCAGCTTGGCCAGGACAGGGGGTGAAGCTTTCTTT; CDR3aa: CASSLARTGGEAFF
abundance: -; d_gene: -; j_gene: TRBJ1-2; v_gene: TRBV7-9; CDR3nt: TGTGCCAGCAGCCGCGACGGGGGAACCGCCGGCTACACCTTC; CDR3aa: CASSRDGGTAGYTF
abundance: -; d_gene: -; j_gene: TRBJ1-2; v_gene: TRBV4-3; CDR3nt: TGCGCCAGCTTGCGGGGGCGTAACTATGGCTACACCTTC; CDR3aa: CASLRGRNYGYTF
abundance: -; d_gene: -; j_gene: TRBJ1-2; v_gene: TRBV2; CDR3nt: TGTGCCAGCAGTATGGGGGGGATCGGCTACACCTTC; CDR3aa: CASSMGGIGYTF
abundance: once; d_gene: TRBD1; j_gene: TRBJ2-5; v_gene: TRBV5-1; CDR3nt: TGCGCCAGCAGCTCACAGACAGGGGGTCAAGAGACCCAGTACTTC; CDR3aa: CASSSQTGGQETQYF
abundance: -; d_gene: TRBD1; j_gene: TRBJ2-7; v_gene: TRBV19; CDR3nt: TGTGCCAGTAGTAGCCGGACAGGGGACTACTACGAGCAGTACTTC; CDR3aa: CASSSRTGDYYEQYF
abundance: -; d_gene: -; j_gene: TRBJ1-3; v_gene: TRBV28; CDR3nt: TGTGCCAGCAGTTACCCAGGTTACTCTGGAAACACCATATATTTT; CDR3aa: CASSYPGYSGNTIYF
abundance: -; d_gene: -; j_gene: TRBJ1-1; v_gene: TRBV5-6; CDR3nt: TGTGCCAGCAGCTGGGGGCTACAAGACACTGAAGCTTTCTTT; CDR3aa: CASSWGLQDTEAFF
abundance: -; d_gene: TRBD2; j_gene: TRBJ2-1; v_gene: TRBV6-5; CDR3nt: TGTGCCAGCACCCGGGGCGGGGGAGACAATGAGCAGTTCTTC; CDR3aa: CASTRGGGDNEQFF
abundance: -; d_gene: -; j_gene: TRBJ1-3; v_gene: TRBV29-1; CDR3nt: TGCAGCGTTGAACAGGTCAGCTCTGGAAACACCATATATTTT; CDR3aa: CSVEQVSSGNTIYF
abundance: -; d_gene: -; j_gene: TRBJ1-2; v_gene: TRBV4-3; CDR3nt: TGCGCCAGCAGCCACCCCGTGAGGCGTGAGGACTATGGCTACACCTTC; CDR3aa: CASSHPVRREDYGYTF
abundance: -; d_gene: -; j_gene: TRBJ1-5; v_gene: TRBV12-3/TRBV12-4; CDR3nt: TGTGCCAGCAGTTTAACGGGGAATCAGCCCCAGCATTTT; CDR3aa: CASSLTGNQPQHF
abundance: -; d_gene: TRBD1; j_gene: TRBJ2-5; v_gene: TRBV27; CDR3nt: TGTGCCAGCAGCCGAGGACCGGGACAGGGGGCAGAGACCCAGTACTTC; CDR3aa: CASSRGPGQGAETQYF
abundance: -; d_gene: -; j_gene: TRBJ1-2; v_gene: TRBV19; CDR3nt: TGTGCCAGTAGTATAGATCCCACTGGGGCGCGTGGCTACACCTTC; CDR3aa: CASSIDPTGARGYTF
abundance: -; d_gene: -; j_gene: TRBJ1-4; v_gene: TRBV5-6; CDR3nt: TGTGCCAGCAGCACCCGGGTCAGCCCTGAAAAACTGTTTTTT; CDR3aa: CASSTRVSPEKLFF
abundance: once; d_gene: TRBD2; j_gene: TRBJ2-3; v_gene: TRBV6-4; CDR3nt: TGTGCCAGCAGTGACTCAGCGGGGACCGGCACAGATACGCAGTATTTT; CDR3aa: CASSDSAGTGTDTQYF
abundance: -; d_gene: -; j_gene: TRBJ1-3; v_gene: TRBV9; CDR3nt: TGTGCCAGCAGCGTGAGGTCAGGAAACACCATATATTTT; CDR3aa: CASSVRSGNTIYF
abundance: -; d_gene: -; j_gene: TRBJ1-1; v_gene: TRBV4-3; CDR3nt: TGCGCCAGCAGCCAAGATAGGACATCGAACACTGAAGCTTTCTTT; CDR3aa: CASSQDRTSNTEAFF
abundance: -; d_gene: -; j_gene: TRBJ1-3; v_gene: TRBV28; CDR3nt: TGTGCCAGCCATCCTCCGGGGGGAAACACCATATATTTT; CDR3aa: CASHPPGGNTIYF
abundance: -; d_gene: -; j_gene: TRBJ1-1; v_gene: TRBV28; CDR3nt: TGTGCCAGCATACCGACAGTCATGAACACTGAAGCTTTCTTT; CDR3aa: CASIPTVMNTEAFF